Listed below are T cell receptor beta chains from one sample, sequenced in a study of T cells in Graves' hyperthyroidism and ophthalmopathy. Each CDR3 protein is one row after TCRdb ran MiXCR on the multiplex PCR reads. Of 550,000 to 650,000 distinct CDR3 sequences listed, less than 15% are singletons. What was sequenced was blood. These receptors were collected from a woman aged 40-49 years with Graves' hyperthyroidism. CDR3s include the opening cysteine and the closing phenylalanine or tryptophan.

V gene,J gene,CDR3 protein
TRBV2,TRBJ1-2,CASSGRPGGYTF
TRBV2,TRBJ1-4,CASSGDRSREKLFF
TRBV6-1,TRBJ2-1,CALRPESSYNEQFF
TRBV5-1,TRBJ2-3,CASSVLRASMDTQYF
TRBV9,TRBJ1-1,CASSVDPDTEAFF
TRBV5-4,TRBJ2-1,CASSGGTPYNEQFF
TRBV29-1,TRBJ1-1,CSSTGVGTEAFF
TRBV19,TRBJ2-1,CASSIQGQLNEQFF
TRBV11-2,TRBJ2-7,CASSSSRLALLPYEQYF
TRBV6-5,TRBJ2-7,CASSFDDPGLAGSSYEQYF
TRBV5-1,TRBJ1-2,CASSLAPGYGYTF
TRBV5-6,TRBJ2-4,CASSSGQVKNIQYF
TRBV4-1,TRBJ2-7,CASSQEGNRDPYEQYF
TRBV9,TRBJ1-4,CASSLRTPHGNEKLFF
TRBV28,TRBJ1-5,CASSLSNNGNQPQHF
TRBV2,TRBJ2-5,CASVDSQETQYF
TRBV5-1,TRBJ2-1,CASSPNLAGGGNEQFF
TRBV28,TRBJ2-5,CASKGAVREETQYF
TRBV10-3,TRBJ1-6,CAISIGLNSPLHF
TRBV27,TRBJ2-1,CASSFPGGPEQFF
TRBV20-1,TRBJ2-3,CSARDIRTSGIWGDTQYF
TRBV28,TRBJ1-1,CASSGGSVPEAFF
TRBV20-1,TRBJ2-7,CSATGTESYEQYF
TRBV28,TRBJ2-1,CASTGHGYNEQFF
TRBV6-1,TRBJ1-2,CASSLQGLGYTF
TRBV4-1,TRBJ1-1,CASSHGEQNTEAFF
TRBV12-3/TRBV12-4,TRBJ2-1,CASNSDGNSVEQFF
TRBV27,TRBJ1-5,CASSPRLRDSNSNQPQHF
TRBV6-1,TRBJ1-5,CASSYSGRQPQHF
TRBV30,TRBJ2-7,CAWRVSTSGRARCEQYF
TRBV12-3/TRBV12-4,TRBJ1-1,CASSLAMMNTEAFF
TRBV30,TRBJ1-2,CAWEGSGRNYGYTF
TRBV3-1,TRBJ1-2,CASTQGGGWGGYTF
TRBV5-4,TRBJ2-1,CATTFGTSGRRVKNEQFF
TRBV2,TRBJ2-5,CAGQGAGETQYF
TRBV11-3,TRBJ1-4,CASSTRTDPNEKLFF
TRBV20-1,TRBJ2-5,CSARVPGTRQETQYF
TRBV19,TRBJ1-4,CASSIDGRLNEKLFF
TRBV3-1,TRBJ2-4,CASSRDTKNIQYF
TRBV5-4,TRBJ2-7,CASSPYPGTSAYEQYF
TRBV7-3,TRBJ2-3,CASSQISSSTDTQYF
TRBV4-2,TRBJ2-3,CASSQTTQGGTTDTQYF
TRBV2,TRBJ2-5,CASRGQGGLETQYF